Each of the 5 T cell receptor beta chains below was sequenced from the same sample in a study of regulatory T cells in long-lasting Graves disease. For TCR beta, libraries came from iRepertoire HTBI primers and Arm-PCR of CDR3 regions. TCRdb re-derived calls from the multiplex PCR reads in MiXCR, one entry per CDR3 protein. The sample includes approximately 470,000 distinct CDR3 sequences, around 21% of them seen just once. Stated time point: persistent/refractory GD, antithyroid drugs over 5 years with positive TRAb. Isolated PBMC RNA provided the starting material for the TCR library. This sample comprised peripheral blood mononuclear cells (PBMCs), obtained when the disease was refractory, from a patient treated with antithyroid drugs. These receptors all stem from a female donor with Graves disease.

The rearrangement uses TRBV7-9 and TRBJ2-1, with TRBD2 matching 11 bases. The CDR3 spans 12 residues. V was pared by 7 bases and J by 13 bases, with 6 bases of the junction left unmatched. Germline loops: CDR1 SEHNR, CDR2 FQNEAQ (reference sequence). CDR3 sequence (DNA): TGTGCCAGCATAGGACTAGCGGGCCGCCAGTTCTTC. This sequence encodes CASIGLAGRQFF.

In its sample, this clonotype was seen many times. The CDR3 DNA follows: TGTGCCAGCATCCCGGACAACTCCTACGAGCAGTACTTC. This codes for CASIPDNSYEQYF. The rearrangement links TRBV6-1 to TRBJ2-7; D is perhaps TRBD1 (5 bases). CDR3 size: 13 residues. Germline V lookup: CDR1 MNHNS, CDR2 SASEGT. The germline V and J ends were trimmed by 7 bases and 0 bases, with 10 bases remaining between them.

This clonotype has at least ten counts. The conserved phenylalanine or tryptophan normally closing the CDR3 is absent here, so this likely arose from a read error. The chain uses TRBV7-2 and TRBJ2-7; D is unresolved. This CDR3 is built from 16 residues. Germline V gene data show CDR1 as SGHTA and CDR2 as FQGNSA. The ends were cut back, 5 bases at V and 1 base at J, with 18 bases in the middle. The CDR3 spells CASSQRVYPRSYEQYL. The CDR3 DNA follows: TGTGCCAGCAGCCAAAGGGTCTATCCCCGTTCCTACGAGCAGTACCTC.

This clonotype has at least ten counts. This chain uses TRBV18 with TRBJ1-4; 7 bases are a match to TRBD1. J was trimmed by 5 bases and V by 4 bases; bases with no gene match: 16. Germline-derived CDR1 and CDR2 are KGHSH and LQKENI. The length of the CDR3 is 18 residues. CDR3 in DNA: TGTGCCAGCTCACTCAAACAGGGGTCACCAACCCACAATGAAAAACTGTTTTTT. It translates to CASSLKQGSPTHNEKLFF.

The V call is TRBV11-2, the J call TRBJ2-3; D gene uncertain. The CDR3 length is 16 residues. Trimming removed 1 base at V and 0 bases at J, with 11 bases between. Per the germline V gene, CDR1 is SGHAT and CDR2 is FQNNGV. The CDR3 coding sequence is TGTGCCAGCAGCTTAGGAAGCGTCCTTAGCACAGATACGCAGTATTTT. Translation gives CASSLGSVLSTDTQYF. Full variable domain (missing parts from reference TRBV11-2 and TRBJ2-3): EAGVAQSPRYKIIEKRQSVAFWCNPISGHATLYWYQQILGQGPKLLIQFQNNGVVDDSQLPKDRFSAERLKGVDSTLKIQPAKLEDSAVYLCASSLGSVLSTDTQYFGPGTRLTVL.